The 15 T cell receptor beta chains given below trace back to one sample, sequenced in a study of blood T cell repertoires in COVID-19. Libraries were prepared by immunoSEQ multiplex PCR; TCRdb keeps only in-frame clonotypes and omits some of them. Of around 370,000 clones listed, 88% are singletons. Sequences were obtained from PBMCs or T cells enriched from blood (not recorded which). The receptor source for this set is a woman between 18 and 29 years old who had recovered from COVID-19.

The rearrangement links TRBV9 to TRBJ1-3; D is unresolved. The CDR3 sequence is 15 residues long. Trimming cost V 1 base and J 0 bases, with 8 bases left between them. Germline V lookup: CDR1 SGDLS, CDR2 YYNGEE. The CDR3: CASSVRGDSGNTIYF. CDR3 nucleotide sequence: TGTGCCAGCAGCGTAAGAGGAGACTCTGGAAACACCATATATTTT.

The rearrangement links TRBV25-1 to TRBJ1-2; unclear D gene. The germline V and J ends were trimmed by 3 bases and 0 bases, with 17 bases remaining between them. Germline V gives CDR1 MGHDK, CDR2 SYGVNS. The CDR3 spans 17 residues. The DNA of the CDR3 is TGTGCCAGCAGTGATAAGTTGTCGACGGGGACTAACTATGGCTACACCTTC. Amino acids: CASSDKLSTGTNYGYTF.

V and J are TRBV2 and TRBJ2-2; 10 nucleotides match TRBD1. There are 16 residues in the CDR3. Per germline, CDR1 SNHLY and CDR2 FYNNEI. V dropped 8 bases and J dropped 0; count of bases not matched to a gene: 6. This chain's CDR3 is CASDRDRGSNTGELFF. The CDR3 DNA is TGTGCCAGCGATAGGGACAGGGGTTCGAACACCGGGGAGCTGTTTTTT.

The chain links TRBV6-1 to TRBJ2-7; 8 positions match TRBD1. The CDR3 length is 13 residues. CDR1 and CDR2 from the germline V gene are MNHNS and SASEGT. After removal of 2 bases from V and 10 bases from J, the junction contained 7 bases not matched to a gene. For the CDR3, the DNA is TGTGCCAGCAGTGAAAGGGGCAGGGGGCCACAGTACTTC. Protein: CASSERGRGPQYF.

This chain links TRBV4-1 with TRBJ1-1; D uncertain. Per the germline V gene, CDR1 is MGHRA and CDR2 is YSYEKL. The CDR3 extends over 12 amino acids. V lost 4 bases to trimming and J lost 0 bases, with 3 bases between them. In DNA form, the CDR3 reads TGCGCCAGCAGCCTAATGAACACTGAAGCTTTCTTT. Encoded protein: CASSLMNTEAFF.

V gene TRBV5-1 combines with J gene TRBJ2-7; D might be TRBD1 (5 bases). This CDR3 comprises 16 residues. V gave up 4 bases and J gave up 5 bases, with 22 bases separating them. Per the germline V gene, CDR1 is SGHRS and CDR2 is YFSETQ. CDR3 residues: CASSPPMRKGSDEQYF. The CDR3 DNA reads as TGCGCCAGCAGCCCTCCGATGCGGAAGGGGTCCGACGAGCAGTACTTC.

The chain combines TRBV9 with TRBJ2-7; 7 bases line up with TRBD1. The CDR3 consists of 14 residues. Germline CDR1 reads SGDLS; CDR2 reads YYNGEE. The V and J ends lost 7 bases and 0 bases, in that order; junction bases with no gene match: 7. The CDR3 nucleotides are TGTGCCAGCGCCGGGACAGAGTTCTCCTACGAGCAGTACTTC. Protein sequence: CASAGTEFSYEQYF.

The V call is TRBV4-1, the J call TRBJ2-3, with D hard to call. The germline V gene encodes CDR1 MGHRA and CDR2 YSYEKL. This CDR3 comprises 16 residues. Trimming removed 0 bases at V and 0 bases at J, with 10 bases between. In DNA, the CDR3 is TGCGCCAGCAGCCAAGAAACCCAGTTTAGCACAGATACGCAGTATTTT. This sequence encodes CASSQETQFSTDTQYF.

This rearrangement joins TRBV2 to TRBJ1-5; the D gene is possibly TRBD1 (6 bases). V dropped 6 bases and J dropped 5 bases, with 23 bases sitting between them. The CDR3 contains 17 residues. Germline CDR1 and CDR2: SNHLY and FYNNEI. Here the CDR3 DNA reads TGTGCCAGCAGCCGCCAGGGGATTGCAAGAGGAGATCAGCCCCAGCATTTT. Its protein is CASSRQGIARGDQPQHF.

This clone was recorded many times. The CDR3 reads CASSSLQGISYEQYF. The CDR3 coding sequence is TGCGCCAGCAGCTCGTTGCAGGGAATTTCCTACGAGCAGTACTTC. The rearrangement links TRBV5-1 to TRBJ2-7, with D possibly being TRBD1 (5 bases). V lost 3 bases and J 1 base, leaving 14 bases between the germline ends. This CDR3 is built from 15 residues. Germline CDR1 is SGHRS and CDR2 is YFSETQ.

J is TRBJ1-4 and V is TRBV25-1, with no clear D. Germline V gives CDR1 MGHDK, CDR2 SYGVNS. The V end lost 11 bases, the J end lost 5 bases, and 18 bases lay between the germline ends. This CDR3 contains 14 residues. The CDR3 here is CAVAMRGLNEKLFF. CDR3 DNA: TGTGCCGTCGCGATGAGAGGGCTAAATGAAAAACTGTTTTTT. Looking up the rest from reference TRBV25-1 and TRBJ1-4 gives the full variable domain: EADIYQTPRYLVIGTGKKITLECSQTMGHDKMYWYQQDPGMELHLIHYSYGVNSTEKGDLSSESTVSRIRTEHFPLTLESARPSHTSQYLCAVAMRGLNEKLFFGSGTQLSVL.

The rearrangement joins TRBV5-4 to TRBJ2-3; D remains unclear. The CDR3 extends over 13 amino acids. Germline V gene lookup returns CDR1 SGHNT and CDR2 YYREEE (reference sequence). Trimming pared 1 base from V and 1 base from J, leaving 4 bases between. The CDR3 bases are TGTGCCAGCAGCTTGCGGGGCACAGATACGCAGTATTTT. Its protein is CASSLRGTDTQYF. The full variable domain, its missing parts supplied by reference TRBV5-4 and TRBJ2-3, is ETGVTQSPTHLIKTRGQQVTLRCSSQSGHNTVSWYQQALGQGPQFIFQYYREEENGRGNFPPRFSGLQFPNYSSELNVNALELDDSALYLCASSLRGTDTQYFGPGTRLTVL.

This clone came up once. This rearrangement joins TRBV9 to TRBJ2-1; possibly TRBD2 for D (5 bases). Trimming stripped 1 base from V and 6 bases from J, with 17 bases between. This CDR3 comprises 16 residues. Germline CDR1 reads SGDLS; CDR2 reads YYNGEE. The DNA for the CDR3 is TGTGCCAGCAGCGTAACAGCGGTCGTCATAATCAATGAGCAGTTCTTC. It yields the protein CASSVTAVVIINEQFF.

The rearrangement links TRBV29-1 to TRBJ1-2; 7 bases align to TRBD1. Germline V gene data show CDR1 as SQVTM and CDR2 as ANQGSEA. The CDR3 has 19 residues. J was trimmed by 4 bases and V by 5 bases; bases with no gene match: 25. The CDR3 spells CSVPSTLISTGSTLYGYTF. The CDR3 nucleotides read TGCAGCGTTCCCTCTACCCTCATTTCGACAGGGTCCACCCTCTATGGCTACACCTTC.

The J gene is TRBJ2-1, the V gene TRBV3-1 (or the pseudogene TRBV3-2); TRBD2 is a possible D gene (6 bases). Germline V gene sequence: CDR1 LGHDT, CDR2 YNNKEL (reference sequence). V lost 3 bases and J 3 bases, leaving 9 bases between the germline ends. CDR3 length equals 14 residues. Written as DNA, the CDR3 is TGTGCCAGCAGCCAGCGGGGCCTCTACAATGAGCAGTTCTTC. Translation gives CASSQRGLYNEQFF.